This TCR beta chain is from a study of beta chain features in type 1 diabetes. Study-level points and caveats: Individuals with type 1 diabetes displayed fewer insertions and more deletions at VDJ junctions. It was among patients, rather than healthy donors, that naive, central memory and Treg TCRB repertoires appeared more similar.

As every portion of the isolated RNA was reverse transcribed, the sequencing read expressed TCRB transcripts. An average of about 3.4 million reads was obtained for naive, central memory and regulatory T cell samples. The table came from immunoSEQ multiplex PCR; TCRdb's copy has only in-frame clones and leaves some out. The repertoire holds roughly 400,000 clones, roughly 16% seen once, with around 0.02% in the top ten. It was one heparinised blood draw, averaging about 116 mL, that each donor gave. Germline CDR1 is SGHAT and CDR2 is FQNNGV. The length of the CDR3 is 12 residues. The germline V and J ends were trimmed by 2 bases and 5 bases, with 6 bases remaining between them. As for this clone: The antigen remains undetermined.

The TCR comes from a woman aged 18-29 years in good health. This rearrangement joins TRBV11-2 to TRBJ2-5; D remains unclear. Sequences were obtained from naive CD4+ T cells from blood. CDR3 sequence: CASSLLRETQYF. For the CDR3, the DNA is TGTGCCAGCAGCTTACTGCGGGAGACCCAGTACTTC.